These 18 T cell receptor beta chains originate from one sample sequenced in a study of OX40 agonist ivuxolimab in advanced cancers. Measured with immunoSEQ multiplex PCR; TCRdb has only the in-frame clones, and not every one. The table has tens of thousands of clones, 90% to 95% seen once; the top ten hold less than 5%. Sequenced here: CD4+ or CD8+ T cells sorted from blood, sampled in a trial of the OX40 agonist ivuxolimab. Source of these receptors: an adult with an advanced solid tumor such as melanoma, head and neck, liver or kidney cancer.

V is TRBV19 and J is TRBJ2-1; possibly TRBD2 for D (5 bases). The V and J ends lost 2 bases and 2 bases respectively, with 7 bases between them. This CDR3 region has 14 residues. Germline CDR1 reads LNHDA; CDR2 reads SQIVND (reference sequence). CDR3 sequence reads: CASSISGTYNEQFF. The CDR3 DNA follows: TGTGCCAGTAGTATAAGCGGAACCTACAATGAGCAGTTCTTC. The full variable domain, rest sourced from reference TRBV19 and TRBJ2-1, is DGGITQSPKYLFRKEGQNVTLSCEQNLNHDAMYWYRQDPGQGLRLIYYSQIVNDFQKGDIAEGYSVSREKKESFPLTVTSAQKNPTAFYLCASSISGTYNEQFFGPGTRLTVL.

The chain recombines TRBV11-2 with TRBJ2-1; TRBD2 aligns across 11 bases. V lost 5 bases, J lost 9 bases, and 9 bases stayed unmatched. Per the germline V gene, CDR1 is SGHAT and CDR2 is FQNNGV. This CDR3 is built from 15 residues. The CDR3 nucleotides read TGTGCCAGCAGCATTAGCGGGGGGGCCTGGGTTGAGCAGTTCTTC. Encoded protein: CASSISGGAWVEQFF.

The rearrangement uses TRBV11-3 and TRBJ2-7, with a tentative D call TRBD2 (5 bases). The CDR3 has 16 amino acids. V lost 5 bases and J 0 bases, leaving 17 bases between the germline ends. Germline values: CDR1 SGHNT, CDR2 YENEEA. In DNA form, the CDR3 reads TGTGCCAGCAGCAGGGCGGGCTTGACCCGCTCCTACGAGCAGTACTTC. Its protein is CASSRAGLTRSYEQYF.

The chain combines TRBV5-1 with TRBJ1-1, with D perhaps TRBD1 (6 bases). V gave up 6 bases and J gave up 0 bases, with 21 bases separating them. Germline CDR1 SGHRS, CDR2 YFSETQ. There are 17 residues in the CDR3. The CDR3 coding sequence is TGCGCCAGCATGGATTTTGAGGGGGGCGCGCTGAACACTGAAGCTTTCTTT. Translation gives CASMDFEGGALNTEAFF.

The chain joins TRBV9 to TRBJ2-3; D is undetermined. Germline CDR1 and CDR2: SGDLS and YYNGEE. Trimming left V 2 bases short and J 2 bases short, with 12 bases between. This CDR3 is 15 amino acids long. The CDR3 nucleotides are TGTGCCAGCAGCGTTGGCAGGTTCCCCACAGATACGCAGTATTTT. Translation: CASSVGRFPTDTQYF.

This rearrangement joins TRBV27 to TRBJ2-7; a possible D gene is TRBD2 (5 bases). The CDR3 is 14 residues long. Germline assignment: CDR1 MNHEY and CDR2 SMNVEV (reference sequence). The V and J ends lost 5 bases and 3 bases respectively, with 14 bases between them. This CDR3 is CASSILGNHYEQYF. CDR3 bases: TGTGCCAGCAGTATCCTCGGGAATCACTACGAGCAGTACTTC.

The rearrangement uses TRBV7-3 and TRBJ1-5; D unclear. The CDR3 is 13 residues long. Germline V gene data show CDR1 as SGHTA and CDR2 as FQGTGA. The ends were cut back, 6 bases at V and 7 bases at J, with 13 bases in the middle. CDR3: CASRDARRQPQHF. The DNA for the CDR3 is TGTGCCAGCAGGGATGCGCGGAGGCAGCCCCAGCATTTT. The full variable domain, in which reference TRBV7-3 and TRBJ1-5 provide the parts outside the CDR3, is GAGVSQTPSNKVTEKGKYVELRCDPISGHTALYWYRQSLGQGPEFLIYFQGTGAADDSGLPNDRFFAVRPEGSVSTLKIQRTERGDSAVYLCASRDARRQPQHFGDGTRLSIL.

The chain joins TRBV14 to TRBJ1-2; D may be TRBD1 (5 bases). Germline loops: CDR1 SGHDN, CDR2 FVKESK. Trimming stripped 4 bases from V and 4 bases from J, with 10 bases between. The length of the CDR3 is 13 residues. The CDR3, as DNA: TGTGCCAGCAGCCTGGGACCCGGCTATGGCTACACCTTC. Translation: CASSLGPGYGYTF.

V and J are TRBV6-5 and TRBJ1-1; D is undetermined. The CDR3 totals 13 residues. The V gene's germline CDR1 is MNHEY and CDR2 SVGAGI. Trimming took off 5 bases at V and 1 base at J, with 8 bases between the two ends. The CDR3 is CASSAHRNTEAFF. The DNA of the CDR3 is TGTGCCAGCAGTGCACACCGGAACACTGAAGCTTTCTTT.

This rearrangement joins TRBV13 to TRBJ2-7; a weak D match, TRBD1 (7 bases). The CDR3 consists of 16 residues. The V gene's germline CDR1 is PRHDT and CDR2 FYEKMQ (reference sequence). Trimming left V 0 bases short and J 2 bases short, with 14 bases between. The CDR3 coding sequence is TGTGCCAGCAGCTTAGGCCAGGGGGGCGCAGCCTACGAGCAGTACTTC. The encoded protein is CASSLGQGGAAYEQYF. Complete variable domain (other parts from reference TRBV13 and TRBJ2-7): AAGVIQSPRHLIKEKRETATLKCYPIPRHDTVYWYQQGPGQDPQFLISFYEKMQSDKGSIPDRFSAQQFSDYHSELNMSSLELGDSALYFCASSLGQGGAAYEQYFGPGTRLTVT.

This chain joins TRBV9 and TRBJ1-1; D might be TRBD1 (6 bases). CDR3 size: 12 residues. Trimming pared 7 bases from V and 0 bases from J, leaving 7 bases between. Germline CDR1 SGDLS, CDR2 YYNGEE. CDR3 nucleotides: TGTGCCAGCCAGGGGATGAACACTGAAGCTTTCTTT. The encoded protein is CASQGMNTEAFF.

The V call is TRBV11-2, the J call TRBJ2-1; 7 positions agree with TRBD2. Germline V CDR1 and CDR2: SGHAT, FQNNGV. CDR3 length: 16 residues. The V segment lost 3 bases and the J segment 1 base; nucleotides outside the gene matches: 6. The CDR3 DNA is TGTGCCAGCAGCTTTGACGCGGGAGTTTCCTACAATGAGCAGTTCTTC. It encodes CASSFDAGVSYNEQFF. Combining the CDR3 with reference TRBV11-2 and TRBJ2-1 gives the whole variable domain EAGVAQSPRYKIIEKRQSVAFWCNPISGHATLYWYQQILGQGPKLLIQFQNNGVVDDSQLPKDRFSAERLKGVDSTLKIQPAKLEDSAVYLCASSFDAGVSYNEQFFGPGTRLTVL.

The genes are TRBV6-1 and TRBJ1-1, with D possibly TRBD1 on 5 matching bases. Germline lookup yields CDR1 MNHNS and CDR2 SASEGT. The V end was cut by 3 bases, the J end by 4 bases, with 12 bases between. The CDR3 is 14 amino acids. The CDR3 region is CASSDLGVATEAFF. The CDR3 nucleotides are TGTGCCAGCAGTGATCTGGGGGTGGCCACTGAAGCTTTCTTT.

V is TRBV29-1 and J is TRBJ1-2; 7 positions agree with TRBD1. Germline trimming cut 5 bases from V and 7 bases from J; bases unmatched to any gene: 16. The CDR3 covers 15 residues. Germline loops: CDR1 SQVTM, CDR2 ANQGSEA. CDR3 coding DNA: TGCAGCGTTCCAGATTCGGCAGGGGGACCGTTTGGCTACACCTTC. Its protein is CSVPDSAGGPFGYTF.

CDR3 nucleotides: TGCGCCAGCAGCCAAGGGACAGGGCAATACAATGAGCAGTTCTTC. Residues: CASSQGTGQYNEQFF. The rearrangement uses TRBV4-1 and TRBJ2-1, with 8 bases fitting TRBD1. J lost 4 bases, V lost 1 base, and 3 bases had no gene match. The CDR3 length is 15 residues. Germline CDR1 and CDR2: MGHRA and YSYEKL.

V gene TRBV11-2 combines with J gene TRBJ2-7; 8 bases align to TRBD2. J was trimmed by 7 bases and V by 2 bases; bases with no gene match: 13. The CDR3 contains 16 residues. Germline loops: CDR1 SGHAT, CDR2 FQNNGV. CDR3 nucleotides: TGTGCCAGCAGCTTAATAAGCGGGGGCCTGAGGAGGGAGCAGTACGTC. This encodes CASSLISGGLRREQYV.

The chain employs TRBV27 and TRBJ1-2, with D perhaps TRBD1 (5 bases). Trimming pared 3 bases from V and 8 bases from J, leaving 10 bases between. The CDR3 covers 12 residues. Germline CDR1 MNHEY, CDR2 SMNVEV (reference sequence). Here the CDR3 DNA reads TGTGCCAGCAGTTTGGGGGGTGGCGGCTACACCTTC. Residues: CASSLGGGGYTF.

The chain has TRBV12-2 and TRBJ1-1. TRBV12-2 is recorded as a pseudogene. The CDR3 sequence is 15 residues long. The CDR3 is CASRLPAGPNTEAFF. The CDR3 nucleotides are TGTGCAAGTCGCTTACCCGCGGGGCCGAACACTGAAGCTTTCTTT.